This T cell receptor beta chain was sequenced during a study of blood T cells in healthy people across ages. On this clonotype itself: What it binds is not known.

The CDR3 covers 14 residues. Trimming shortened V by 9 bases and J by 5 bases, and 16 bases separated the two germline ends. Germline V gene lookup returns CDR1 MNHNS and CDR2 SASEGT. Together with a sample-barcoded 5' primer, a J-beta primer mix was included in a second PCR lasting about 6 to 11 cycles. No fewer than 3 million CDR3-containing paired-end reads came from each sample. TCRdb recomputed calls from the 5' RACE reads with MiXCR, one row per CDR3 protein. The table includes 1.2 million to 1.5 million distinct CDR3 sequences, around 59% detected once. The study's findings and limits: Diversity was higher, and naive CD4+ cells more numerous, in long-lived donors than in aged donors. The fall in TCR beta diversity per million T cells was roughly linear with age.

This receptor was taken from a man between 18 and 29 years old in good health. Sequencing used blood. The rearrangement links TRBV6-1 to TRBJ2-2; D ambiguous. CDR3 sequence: CASSTWVTTGELFF. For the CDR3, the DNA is TGTGCCAGTTCCACATGGGTGACAACCGGGGAGCTGTTTTTT.